This TCR beta chain appears in the sequencing data of a study of CD4 T cells in relation to SARS-CoV-2 and coronaviruses. Profiled with immunoSEQ multiplex PCR; TCRdb holds only in-frame clones, not every one. The data contain some 16,000 clones, around 77% of them singletons. Germline CDR1 reads SGHVS; CDR2 reads FNYEAQ. V shed 3 bases and J shed 1 base, with 16 bases lying between them. The CDR3 sequence is 18 residues long. In its sample, this clone was seen a few times. Its target is not known. General study findings and limits: Each donor contributed either pre-pandemic or post-infection samples, not both.

Before the COVID-19 pandemic, during about 2011-2019, CD4+ T cells were taken from unexposed donors. The cells were cultured for 9 to 11 days before CD4+ T cells were isolated. Cells permitting, SARS-CoV-2 S/N and four cold-coronavirus spikes were tested on unexposed-donor CD4+ T cells. This chain connects TRBV7-6 to TRBJ2-6; D possibly corresponds to TRBD1 (5 bases). Sample: CD4+ T cells from PBMCs, cultured in vitro. This TCR came from a human donor in good health. CDR3 nucleotides: TGTGCCAGCAGCTTTTCAGGGTTATTACCTTCTGGGGCCAACGTCCTGACTTTC. Protein: CASSFSGLLPSGANVLTF.